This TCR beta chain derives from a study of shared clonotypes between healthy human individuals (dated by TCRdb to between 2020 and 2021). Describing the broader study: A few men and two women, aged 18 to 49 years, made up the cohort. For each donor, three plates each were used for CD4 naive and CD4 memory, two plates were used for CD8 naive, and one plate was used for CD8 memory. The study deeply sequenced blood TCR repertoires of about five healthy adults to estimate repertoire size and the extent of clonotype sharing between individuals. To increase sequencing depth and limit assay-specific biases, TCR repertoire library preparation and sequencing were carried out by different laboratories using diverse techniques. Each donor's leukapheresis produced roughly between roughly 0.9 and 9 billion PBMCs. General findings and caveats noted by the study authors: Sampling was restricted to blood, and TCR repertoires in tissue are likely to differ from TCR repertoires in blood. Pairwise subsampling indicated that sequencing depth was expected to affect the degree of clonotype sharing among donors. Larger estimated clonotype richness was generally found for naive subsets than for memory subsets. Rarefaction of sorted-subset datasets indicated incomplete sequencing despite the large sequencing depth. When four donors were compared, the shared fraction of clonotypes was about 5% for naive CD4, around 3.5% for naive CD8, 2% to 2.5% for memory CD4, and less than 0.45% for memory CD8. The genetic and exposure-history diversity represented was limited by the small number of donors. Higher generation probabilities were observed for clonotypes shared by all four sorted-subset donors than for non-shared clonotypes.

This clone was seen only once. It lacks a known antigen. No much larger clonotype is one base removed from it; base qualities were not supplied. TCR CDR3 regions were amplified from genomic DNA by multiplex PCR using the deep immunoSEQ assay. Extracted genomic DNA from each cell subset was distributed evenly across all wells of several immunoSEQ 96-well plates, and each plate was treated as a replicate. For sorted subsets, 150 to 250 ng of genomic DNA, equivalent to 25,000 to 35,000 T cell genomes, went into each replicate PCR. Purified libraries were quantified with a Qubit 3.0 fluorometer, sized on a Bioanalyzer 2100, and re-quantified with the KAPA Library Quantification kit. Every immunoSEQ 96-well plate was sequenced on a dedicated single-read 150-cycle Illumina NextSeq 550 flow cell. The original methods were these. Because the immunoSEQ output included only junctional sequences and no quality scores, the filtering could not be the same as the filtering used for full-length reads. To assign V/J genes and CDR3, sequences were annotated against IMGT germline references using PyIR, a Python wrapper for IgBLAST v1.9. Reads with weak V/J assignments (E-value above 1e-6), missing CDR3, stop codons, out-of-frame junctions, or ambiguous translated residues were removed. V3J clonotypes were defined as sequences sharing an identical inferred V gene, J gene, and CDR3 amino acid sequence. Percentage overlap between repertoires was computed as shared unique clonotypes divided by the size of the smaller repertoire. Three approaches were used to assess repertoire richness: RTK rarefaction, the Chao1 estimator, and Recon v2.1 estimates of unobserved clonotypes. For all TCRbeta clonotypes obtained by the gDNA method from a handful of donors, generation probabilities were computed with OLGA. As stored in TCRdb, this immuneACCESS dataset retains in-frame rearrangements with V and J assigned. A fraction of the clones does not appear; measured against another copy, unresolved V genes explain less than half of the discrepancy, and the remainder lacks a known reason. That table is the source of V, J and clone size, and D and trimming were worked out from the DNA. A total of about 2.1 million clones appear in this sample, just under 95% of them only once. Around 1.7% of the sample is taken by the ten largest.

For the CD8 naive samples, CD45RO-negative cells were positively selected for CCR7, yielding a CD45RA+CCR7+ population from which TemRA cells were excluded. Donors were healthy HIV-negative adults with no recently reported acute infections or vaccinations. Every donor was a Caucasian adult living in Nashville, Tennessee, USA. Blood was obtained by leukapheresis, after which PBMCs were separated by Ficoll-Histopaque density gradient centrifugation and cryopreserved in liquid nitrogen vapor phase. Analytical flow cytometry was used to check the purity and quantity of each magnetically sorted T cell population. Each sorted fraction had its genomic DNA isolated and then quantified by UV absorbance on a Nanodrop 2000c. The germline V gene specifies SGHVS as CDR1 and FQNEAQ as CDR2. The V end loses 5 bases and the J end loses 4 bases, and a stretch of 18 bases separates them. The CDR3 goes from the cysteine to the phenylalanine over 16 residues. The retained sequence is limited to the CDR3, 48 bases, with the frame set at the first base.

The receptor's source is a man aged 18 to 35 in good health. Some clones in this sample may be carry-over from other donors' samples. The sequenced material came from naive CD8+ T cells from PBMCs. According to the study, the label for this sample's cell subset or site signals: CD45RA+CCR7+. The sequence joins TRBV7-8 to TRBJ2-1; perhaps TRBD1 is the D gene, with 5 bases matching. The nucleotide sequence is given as TGTGCCAGCAGCCCGTTTTTTTCGCAGGGTTACAATGAGCAGTTCTTC. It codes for CASSPFFSQGYNEQFF. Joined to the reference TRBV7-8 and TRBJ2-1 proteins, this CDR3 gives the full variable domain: GAGVSQSPRYKVAKRGQDVALRCDPISGHVSLFWYQQALGQGPEFLTYFQNEAQLDKSGLPSDRFFAERPEGSVSTLKIQRTQQEDSAVYLCASSPFFSQGYNEQFFGPGTRLTVL.